Each of the 13 T cell receptor beta chains below was sequenced from the same sample in a study of T cell clonotyping in hematopoietic cell transplantation. Time point meaning: recipient sample about 28 days before transplant, after cytoreduction. The method was immunoSEQ multiplex PCR; TCRdb's version includes in-frame clones alone and lacks a portion of them. The sample holds some 16,000 clones, about 92% seen once. The source material was peripheral blood mononuclear cells, sampled before stem cell transplant. These receptors were collected from a man between 18 and 35 years old with biphenotypic leukemia. Some clones in this sample may be carry-over from other donors' samples.

The chain links TRBV7-2 to TRBJ1-2; no reliable D call. The V end was cut by 3 bases, the J end by 0 bases, with 17 bases between. Per the germline V gene, CDR1 is SGHTA and CDR2 is FQGNSA. This CDR3 is 17 amino acids long. The CDR3 DNA reads TGTGCCAGCAGCTTCCGGGGAGGTTCGAATCCTAACTATGGCTACACCTTC. Its protein is CASSFRGGSNPNYGYTF. Full variable domain (remainder filled in from reference TRBV7-2 and TRBJ1-2): GAGVSQSPSNKVTEKGKDVELRCDPISGHTALYWYRQSLGQGLEFLIYFQGNSAPDKSGLPSDRFSAERTGGSVSTLTIQRTQQEDSAVYLCASSFRGGSNPNYGYTFGSGTRLTVV.

Here the CDR3 reads CASSLGSGVTDTQYF. The CDR3 DNA is TGTGCCAGCAGCTTAGGCAGCGGGGTCACAGATACGCAGTATTTT. The rearrangement links TRBV11-2 to TRBJ2-3; 7 positions match TRBD2. V dropped 1 base and J dropped 2; count of bases not matched to a gene: 3. This CDR3 spans 15 amino acids. Germline loops: CDR1 SGHAT, CDR2 FQNNGV. The variable domain in full, with the rest retrieved from reference TRBV11-2 and TRBJ2-3, is EAGVAQSPRYKIIEKRQSVAFWCNPISGHATLYWYQQILGQGPKLLIQFQNNGVVDDSQLPKDRFSAERLKGVDSTLKIQPAKLEDSAVYLCASSLGSGVTDTQYFGPGTRLTVL.

The chain joins TRBV30 to TRBJ1-2; 7 nucleotides line up with TRBD1. The ends lost 3 bases at V and 4 bases at J; junction bases unmatched: 5. This CDR3 comprises 13 residues. Germline values: CDR1 GTSNPN, CDR2 SVGIG (reference sequence). CDR3 region: CAWRWSGGYGYTF. The CDR3 bases are TGTGCCTGGAGGTGGTCAGGGGGCTATGGCTACACCTTC.

V is TRBV11-2 and J is TRBJ2-7, with 7 bases fitting TRBD1. Germline V gives CDR1 SGHAT, CDR2 FQNNGV. Trimming took 4 bases from V and 5 from J; bases not matched to a gene: 20. The CDR3 totals 18 residues. DNA for the CDR3: TGTGCCAGCAGCTCCAGGGGGTTCCGGGACGCAGGGAGCCACGAGCAGTACTTC. Translating gives CASSSRGFRDAGSHEQYF.

The chain combines TRBV30 with TRBJ2-3; D is undetermined. Germline CDR1 is GTSNPN and CDR2 is SVGIG (reference sequence). This CDR3 is built from 12 residues. V lost 0 bases to trimming and J lost 6 bases, with 7 bases between them. In nucleotides, the CDR3 is TGTGCCTGGAGTGTCGGCCTCGATACGCAGTATTTT. Translating it yields CAWSVGLDTQYF.

The chain has TRBV30 and TRBJ2-7; D possibly corresponds to TRBD2 (6 bases). CDR3 size: 14 residues. Trimming shortened V by 4 bases and J by 5 bases, and 18 bases separated the two germline ends. Germline CDR1 and CDR2: GTSNPN and SVGIG (reference sequence). This chain's CDR3 is CAWTGGDGGHEQYF. CDR3 coding DNA: TGTGCCTGGACCGGGGGAGACGGTGGGCACGAGCAGTACTTC.

The rearrangement uses TRBV7-2 and TRBJ1-5; tentative D call: TRBD1 (6 bases). The germline V gene has CDR1 SGHTA and CDR2 FQGNSA. The CDR3 spans 16 residues. The V and J ends lost 4 bases and 3 bases respectively, with 16 bases between them. Here the CDR3 DNA reads TGTGCCAGCAGCTATACAGGGAAGAAGGTCAATCAGCCCCAGCATTTT. Translating gives CASSYTGKKVNQPQHF. The whole variable domain, remainder taken from reference TRBV7-2 and TRBJ1-5, is GAGVSQSPSNKVTEKGKDVELRCDPISGHTALYWYRQSLGQGLEFLIYFQGNSAPDKSGLPSDRFSAERTGGSVSTLTIQRTQQEDSAVYLCASSYTGKKVNQPQHFGDGTRLSIL.

This clone was counted once. The genes are TRBV28 and TRBJ2-7; TRBD1 aligns across 7 bases. The germline V gene encodes CDR1 MDHEN and CDR2 SYDVKM. The CDR3 is 15 residues long. V was pared by 5 bases and J by 2 bases, with 9 bases of the junction left unmatched. CDR3 nucleotides: TGTGCCAGCAGTATCACCGGGACAGCCACCTACGAGCAGTACTTC. Amino acids: CASSITGTATYEQYF.

The chain links TRBV2 to TRBJ1-4, with TRBD1 identical over 8 bases. The V and J ends lost 2 bases and 5 bases, in that order; junction bases with no gene match: 4. The germline V gene has CDR1 SNHLY and CDR2 FYNNEI. CDR3 size: 15 residues. The CDR3 bases are TGTGCCAGCAGTGAATGGGACAGGACAAATGAAAAACTGTTTTTT. Translating it yields CASSEWDRTNEKLFF.

J is TRBJ1-5 and V is TRBV6-6, with 7 bases fitting TRBD1. Looked up from germline, CDR1 is MNHNY and CDR2 is SVGAGI (reference sequence). The CDR3 loop spans 14 amino acids. The V segment lost 4 bases and the J segment 6 bases; nucleotides outside the gene matches: 6. The CDR3 region has the DNA TGTGCCAGCAGTTCACGACAGGGTGGTCAGCCCCAGCATTTT. Protein sequence: CASSSRQGGQPQHF.

This clone was counted only a few times. The chain links TRBV30 to TRBJ2-3; tentatively, D is TRBD1 (6 bases). CDR1 and CDR2 (germline): GTSNPN, SVGIG (reference sequence). The CDR3 is 12 amino acids. Trimming removed 5 bases at V and 3 bases at J, with 9 bases between. This CDR3 reads CAWGTPTDTQYF. CDR3 coding DNA: TGTGCCTGGGGGACACCGACAGATACGCAGTATTTT.

The chain joins TRBV4-1 to TRBJ2-7; TRBD1 is a possible D gene (5 bases). CDR1 is MGHRA, CDR2 YSYEKL, per germline. The CDR3 is 15 amino acids. V lost 3 bases and J lost 1, with 13 bases in between. DNA for the CDR3: TGCGCCAGCAGCCAGGCTAGGGGTCCGTCCTACGAGCAGTACTTC. This sequence encodes CASSQARGPSYEQYF.

J is TRBJ2-4 and V is TRBV4-3; the match to TRBD2 covers 13 bases. The V and J ends lost 4 bases and 1 base, in that order; junction bases with no gene match: 7. CDR1 LGHNA and CDR2 YSLEER come from the germline V gene. CDR3 length: 18 residues. CDR3 residues: CASSPGLAGDGAKNIQYF. Here the CDR3 DNA reads TGCGCCAGCAGCCCAGGACTAGCGGGGGATGGGGCCAAAAACATTCAGTACTTC.